There are a few counts of the clone carrying this TCR beta chain. TCRdb independently ran MiXCR on the 5' RACE reads; one entry per CDR3 protein. Of more than 600,000 distinct CDR3 sequences in the sample, around a sixth were seen once. This sample was taken from a study of identical twins. CDR3 length: 15 amino acids. V gave up 0 bases and J gave up 7 bases; unmatched junction bases: 5. Germline V CDR1 and CDR2: SGHRS, YFSETQ. Separately, the same data were catalogued under a study of T cells expressing NK-cell markers.

The clonotype originates from a woman in her late teens or twenties in good health. The sample consisted of PBMCs. The gene calls are TRBV5-1 and TRBJ2-1, with TRBD2 identical over 9 bases. For the CDR3, the DNA is TGCGCCAGCAGCTTGGGCGGGAGGGCGTTGAATGAGCAGTTCTTC. This encodes CASSLGGRALNEQFF.